Detailed here is one T cell receptor beta chain. The antigen remains undetermined. Data came from immunoSEQ multiplex PCR; TCRdb stores just in-frame clones and leaves some out. The sample has around 130,000 clones; around 90% are singletons. The data are from a study of T cells in localized non-small cell lung cancer. With 7 bases removed from V and 7 bases from J, the gap between germline ends came to 14 bases. The CDR3 is 13 residues long. Germline CDR1 MNHEY, CDR2 SVGAGI. Notes on the study in general: Higher blood T cell density tracked longer overall survival.

This TCR was sampled from a female donor aged 60 or older with stage I lung adenocarcinoma. This material consisted of peripheral blood, taken before any cancer treatment. The chain combines TRBV6-5 with TRBJ2-1; D possibly uses TRBD1 or TRBD2 (6 bases each). The CDR3 protein is CASTYRGGNEQFF. The CDR3 DNA reads TGTGCCAGCACCTATCGAGGGGGGAATGAGCAGTTCTTC.